Following are 2 T cell receptor beta chains from one sample sequenced in a study of T cells expressing NK-cell markers. Reprocessing the 5' RACE reads, TCRdb reports a single entry for every CDR3 protein and omits DNA. Here the sample table reports a few hundred thousand distinct CDR3 sequences. The sample consisted of blood T cells: a sorted CD56 or NKG2C T cell subset, CD4+ or CD8+ T cells, or bulk PBMC T cells (not recorded which). The receptors were sampled from a man aged 18 to 69 in good health.

The genes are TRBV20-1 and TRBJ2-3; TCRdb gives TRBD2 as the D gene, but with no DNA this cannot be confirmed. Germline V gene lookup returns CDR1 DFQATT and CDR2 SNEGSKA (reference sequence). This CDR3 contains 15 residues. The chain's CDR3 is CSARRDFTKVDTQYF.

This chain joins TRBV18 and TRBJ1-1; TCRdb selects TRBD1, and the lack of DNA leaves this call unchecked. The CDR3 has 13 residues. Germline loops: CDR1 KGHSH, CDR2 LQKENI. The CDR3 spells CATTGAMNTEAFF.